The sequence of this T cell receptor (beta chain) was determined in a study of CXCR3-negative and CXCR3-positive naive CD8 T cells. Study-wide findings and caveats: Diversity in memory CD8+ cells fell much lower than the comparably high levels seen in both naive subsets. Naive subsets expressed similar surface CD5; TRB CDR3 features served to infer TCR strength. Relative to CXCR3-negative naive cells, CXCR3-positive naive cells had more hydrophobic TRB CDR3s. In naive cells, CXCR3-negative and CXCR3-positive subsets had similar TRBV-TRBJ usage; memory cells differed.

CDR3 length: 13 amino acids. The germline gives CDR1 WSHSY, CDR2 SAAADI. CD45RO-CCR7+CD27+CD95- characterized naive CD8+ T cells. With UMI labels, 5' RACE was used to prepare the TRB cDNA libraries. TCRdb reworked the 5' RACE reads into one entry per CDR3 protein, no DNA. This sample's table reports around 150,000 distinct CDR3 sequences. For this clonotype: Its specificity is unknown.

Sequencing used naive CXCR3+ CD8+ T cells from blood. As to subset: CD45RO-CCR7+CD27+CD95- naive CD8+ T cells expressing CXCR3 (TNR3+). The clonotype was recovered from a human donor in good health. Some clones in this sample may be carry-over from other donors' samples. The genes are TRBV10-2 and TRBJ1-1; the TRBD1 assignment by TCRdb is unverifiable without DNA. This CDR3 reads CASSGGTGTEAFF.